This TCR beta chain was obtained from a study of Ad26.COV2.S vaccination and SARS-CoV-2 variants. General study points: The TCR breadth and depth analyses may have understated or missed part of the total T cell responses.

As concerns this clone: The antigen is undetermined.

TCRdb's table, derived via immunoSEQ multiplex PCR, lists solely in-frame clones and lacks some. The table records 380,000 or so clones, 83% of them present only once. Stated treatment: over 15 received Ad26.COV2.S at low or high dose, single or two shots; several received placebo; per-sample allocation not given. Day 63 after the first injection of vaccine or placebo was the sampling time. The sequence was collected from a person between 18 and 65 years old who received the Ad26.COV2.S COVID-19 vaccine or a placebo. The source material was peripheral blood, sampled in a trial of Ad26.COV2.S vaccine versus placebo.

The chain's CDR3 is CASSFPRSPLHF. CDR3 nucleotide sequence: TGTGCCAGCAGTTTTCCCCGATCACCCCTCCACTTT. The chain recombines TRBV6-5 with TRBJ1-6, with D hard to call. CDR3 length equals 12 residues. V was pared by 4 bases and J by 10 bases, with 8 bases between. CDR1 MNHEY and CDR2 SVGAGI come from the germline V gene.